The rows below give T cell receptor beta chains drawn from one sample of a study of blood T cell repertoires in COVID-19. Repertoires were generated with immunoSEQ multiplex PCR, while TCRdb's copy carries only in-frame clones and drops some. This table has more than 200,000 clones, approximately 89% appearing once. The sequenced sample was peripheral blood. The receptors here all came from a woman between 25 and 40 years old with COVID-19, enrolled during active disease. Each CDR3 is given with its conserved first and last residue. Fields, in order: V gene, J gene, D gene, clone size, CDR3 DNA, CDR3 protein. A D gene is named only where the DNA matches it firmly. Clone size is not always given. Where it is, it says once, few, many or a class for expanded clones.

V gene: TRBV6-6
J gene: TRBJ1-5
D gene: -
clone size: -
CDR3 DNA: TGTGCCAGCAGTTACGGTAGCCCCGGAAGCAATCAGCCCCAGCATTTT
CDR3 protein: CASSYGSPGSNQPQHF

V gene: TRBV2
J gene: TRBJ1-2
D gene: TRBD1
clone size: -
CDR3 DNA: TGTGCCAGCAGTGAGGGACAGGGCAGCTATGGCTACACCTTC
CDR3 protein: CASSEGQGSYGYTF

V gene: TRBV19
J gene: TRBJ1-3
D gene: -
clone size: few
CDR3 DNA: TGTGCCAGTAGTATCGACAGATCCGGAAACACCATATATTTT
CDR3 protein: CASSIDRSGNTIYF

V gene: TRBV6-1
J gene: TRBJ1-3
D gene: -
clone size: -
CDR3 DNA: TGTGCCAGCAGTGAAACGGCCAGGGGCCGGAGCTCTGGAAACACCATATATTTT
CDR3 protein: CASSETARGRSSGNTIYF

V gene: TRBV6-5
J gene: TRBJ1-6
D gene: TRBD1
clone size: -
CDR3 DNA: TGTGCCAGCCGTTTAGGACAGGGACTTTCACCCCTCCACTTT
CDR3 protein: CASRLGQGLSPLHF

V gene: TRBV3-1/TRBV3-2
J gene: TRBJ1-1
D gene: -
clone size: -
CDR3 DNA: TGTGCCAGCAGCATTTCCGGGGGGCGAGCAGTGGGCGCTTTCTTT
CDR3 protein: CASSISGGRAVGAFF

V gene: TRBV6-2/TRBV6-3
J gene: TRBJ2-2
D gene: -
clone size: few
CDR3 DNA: TGTGCCAGCAGTTACTCGACTAGGAACACCGGGGAGCTGTTTTTT
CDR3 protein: CASSYSTRNTGELFF

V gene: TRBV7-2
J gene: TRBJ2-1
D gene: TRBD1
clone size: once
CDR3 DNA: TGTGCCAGCAGCCTAACAGGGGGCTCCTACAATGAGCAGTTCTTC
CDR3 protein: CASSLTGGSYNEQFF

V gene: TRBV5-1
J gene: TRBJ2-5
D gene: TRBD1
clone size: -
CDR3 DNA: TGCGCCAGCAGCAGGGGACAGGCTGGCCAAGAGACCCAGTACTTC
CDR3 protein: CASSRGQAGQETQYF

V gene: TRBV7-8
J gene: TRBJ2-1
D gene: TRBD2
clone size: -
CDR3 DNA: TGTGCCAGCAGCTTAGTGGTTAGCGGGACTTTGGATGAGCAGTTCTTC
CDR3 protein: CASSLVVSGTLDEQFF

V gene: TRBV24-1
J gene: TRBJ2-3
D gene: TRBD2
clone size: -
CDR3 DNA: TGTGCCACCAGTGTGCAGCGGGAGCCAGATACGCAGTATTTT
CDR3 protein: CATSVQREPDTQYF

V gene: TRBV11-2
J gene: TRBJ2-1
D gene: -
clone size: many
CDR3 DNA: TGTGCCAGCAGCCGAATAGGAGTGGGGCAGTTCTTC
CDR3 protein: CASSRIGVGQFF

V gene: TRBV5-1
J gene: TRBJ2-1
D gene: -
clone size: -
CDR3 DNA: TGCGCCAGCAGGACTAGTGGGTCGGGAAATGAGCAGTTCTTC
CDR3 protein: CASRTSGSGNEQFF

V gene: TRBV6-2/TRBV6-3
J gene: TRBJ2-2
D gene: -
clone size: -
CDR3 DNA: TGTGCCAGCAGTCGAGAGGAAACCGGGGAGCTGTTTTTT
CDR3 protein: CASSREETGELFF

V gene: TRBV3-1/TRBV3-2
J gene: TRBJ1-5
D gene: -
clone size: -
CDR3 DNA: TGTGCCAGCAGCCAAGGTTTAAGCGGGGTCCAGGGGAATCAGCCCCAGCATTTT
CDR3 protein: CASSQGLSGVQGNQPQHF

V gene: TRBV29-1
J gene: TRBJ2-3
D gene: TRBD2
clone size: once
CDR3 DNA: TGCAGCGTCCAACTGGGGGGGAGCACAGATACGCAGTATTTT
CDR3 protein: CSVQLGGSTDTQYF

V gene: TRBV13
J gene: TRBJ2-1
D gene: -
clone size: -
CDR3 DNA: TGTGCCAGCAGCCCTGGCGGCATGGGGCAGTTCTTC
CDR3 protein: CASSPGGMGQFF

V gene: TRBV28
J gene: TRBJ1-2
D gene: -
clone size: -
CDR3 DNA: TGTGCCAGCAGTTTACGCAGGGACTATGGCTACACCTTC
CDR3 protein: CASSLRRDYGYTF

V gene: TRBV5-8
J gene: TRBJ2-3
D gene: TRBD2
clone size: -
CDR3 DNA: TGTGCCAGCAGCTTGGGACTAGCACCAGATACGCAGTATTTT
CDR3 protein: CASSLGLAPDTQYF

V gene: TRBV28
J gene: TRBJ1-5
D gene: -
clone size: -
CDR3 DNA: TGTGCCACCTCTTCAACAGGCAATCAGCCCCAGCATTTT
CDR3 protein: CATSSTGNQPQHF

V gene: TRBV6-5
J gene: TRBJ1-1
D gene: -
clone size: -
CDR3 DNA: TGTGCCGCCTCAGGGTCGGTGAACACTGAAGCTTTCTTT
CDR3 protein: CAASGSVNTEAFF

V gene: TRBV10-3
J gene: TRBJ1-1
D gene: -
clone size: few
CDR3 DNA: TGTGCCATCAGTGAGTCGGGGAGGGGAGGCACTGAAGCTTTCTTT
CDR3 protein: CAISESGRGGTEAFF

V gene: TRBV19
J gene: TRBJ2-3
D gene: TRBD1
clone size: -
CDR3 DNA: TGTGCCAGTAGCCGGGACAGCTCTAGCACAGATACGCAGTATTTT
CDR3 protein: CASSRDSSSTDTQYF

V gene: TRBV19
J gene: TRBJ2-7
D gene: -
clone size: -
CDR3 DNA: TGTGCCAGTAGTCTTTCCTTGGGGGGGGCGATCTACGAGCAGTACTTC
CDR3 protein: CASSLSLGGAIYEQYF

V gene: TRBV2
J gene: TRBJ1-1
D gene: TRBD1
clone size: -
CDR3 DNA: TGTGCCAGCTCCACAGGGGGACTGAACACTGAAGCTTTCTTT
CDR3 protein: CASSTGGLNTEAFF

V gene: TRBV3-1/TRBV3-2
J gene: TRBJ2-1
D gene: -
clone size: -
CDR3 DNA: TGTGCCAGCAGCCAGACGAGGGAGCAGTTCTTC
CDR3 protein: CASSQTREQFF

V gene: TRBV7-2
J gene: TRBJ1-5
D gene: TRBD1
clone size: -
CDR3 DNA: TGTGCCAGCAGCTTAGAGGGGACAGGCAGCAATCAGCCCCAGCATTTT
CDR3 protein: CASSLEGTGSNQPQHF

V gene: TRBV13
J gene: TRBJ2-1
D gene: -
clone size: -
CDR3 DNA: TGTGCCAGCAGCGCGAGGGGGGGAAGCTCCTACAATGAGCAGTTCTTC
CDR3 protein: CASSARGGSSYNEQFF

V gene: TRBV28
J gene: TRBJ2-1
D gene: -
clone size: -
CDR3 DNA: TGTGCCAGCAGTTTACAGCTGACATCCTACAATGAGCAGTTCTTC
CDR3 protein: CASSLQLTSYNEQFF

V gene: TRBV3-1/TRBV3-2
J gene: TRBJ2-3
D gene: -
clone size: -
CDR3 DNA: TGTGCCAGCAGCCAAGGTCTGTCCCGGCGGGCAGATACGCAGTATTTT
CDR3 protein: CASSQGLSRRADTQYF

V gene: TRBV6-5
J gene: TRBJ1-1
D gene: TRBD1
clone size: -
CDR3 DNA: TGTGCCAGCAGTCCCAGGGGGTGGTCCACTGAAGCTTTCTTT
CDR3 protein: CASSPRGWSTEAFF